The entry that follows covers one T cell receptor beta chain sequence. Antigen: not known. Synthesis of TCR beta cDNA relied on 5'RACE template switching carrying UMIs. Each CDR3 protein gets one entry in TCRdb, which reprocessed the 5' RACE reads and gives no DNA. The repertoire table contains 150,000 to 200,000 distinct CDR3 sequences. The CDR3 is 16 amino acids. The germline CDR1 and CDR2 sequences are DFQATT and SNEGSKA (reference sequence). The data originate from a study of T cells expressing NK-cell markers. Turning to the study itself: One of eight sequenced donors was HCMV-seronegative; the other seven were seropositive. Study results and caveats: A few donors likewise had their CD3+CD56-NKG2C+ fraction led by these clonotypes. More than five donors had dominant NKG2C+ clonotypes that comprised about 1.0-7.5% of their CD8+ T cells.

The source of this sequence is a man aged 18 to 69 in good health. This chain uses TRBV20-1 with TRBJ2-3; TCRdb reports TRBD1, a call that lacks DNA to check it against. Sequenced material: blood T cells: a sorted CD56 or NKG2C T cell subset, CD4+ or CD8+ T cells, or bulk PBMC T cells (not recorded which). CDR3 residues: CSARAPTVWGTDTQYF.